This T cell receptor (beta chain) was obtained from a study of beta chain features in type 1 diabetes. In regard to this clone: Its antigen is unknown.

Sorted CD4+ subsets: naive, central memory, regulatory, stem cell-like memory (CD45RO/CCR7/CD25/CD127/CD95/CD27 panel). Purities over 95% were achieved in all sorted populations. The CDR3 is made up of 18 amino acids. The germline gives CDR1 MNHEY, CDR2 SMNVEV (reference sequence). V lost 0 bases and J lost 10; bases outside the gene matches: 13. Sequenced material consisted of expressed TCRB transcripts (all of the isolated RNA was reverse transcribed). Data came from immunoSEQ multiplex PCR; TCRdb stores just in-frame clones and leaves some out. The table records 330,000 or so clones, roughly an eighth of them present only once. Findings and caveats of the study: PCR might favor shorter templates, but any such skew would affect patients and controls equally. Researchers report that Type 1 diabetes patients had moderately but significantly shorter TCRB CDR3s across all four CD4+ subsets.

The gene calls are TRBV27 and TRBJ1-6; 9 nucleotides match TRBD1. Sequenced sample: naive CD4+ T cells from blood. The sequence came from a woman younger than 30 with type 1 diabetes. The CDR3 spells CASSLSNTGTGNLSPLHF. The CDR3, as DNA: TGTGCCAGCAGTTTATCAAACACCGGGACAGGGAATTTATCACCCCTCCACTTT.